This T cell receptor (beta chain) emerged from a study of OX40 agonist ivuxolimab in advanced cancers. Study overall: Patients assigned to dose escalation were diagnosed with hepatocellular carcinoma, melanoma, renal cell or head and neck cancer.

Assay used: immunoSEQ multiplex PCR; TCRdb lists only in-frame clones, some missing. The sample consists of around 70,000 clones, around 83% of them appearing once. The V gene lost 4 bases and the J gene lost 2 bases, with 12 bases spanning the gap. From germline, CDR1 is KGHSH and CDR2 LQKENI. The CDR3 length is 15 residues. The clonotype originates from an adult with an advanced solid tumor such as melanoma, head and neck, liver or kidney cancer. The chain is built from TRBV18 and TRBJ1-3; D not resolved. The sequencing here drew on CD4+ or CD8+ T cells sorted from blood, taken in a trial of the OX40 agonist ivuxolimab. The CDR3 here is CASSRPGSTGNTIYF. The DNA for the CDR3 is TGTGCCAGCTCACGGCCGGGGAGTACTGGAAACACCATATATTTT. Full variable domain (outside the CDR3, taken from reference TRBV18 and TRBJ1-3): NAGVMQNPRHLVRRRGQEARLRCSPMKGHSHVYWYRQLPEEGLKFMVYLQKENIIDESGMPKERFSAEFPKEGPSILRIQQVVRGDSAAYFCASSRPGSTGNTIYFGEGSWLTVV.